This T cell receptor beta chain was profiled in a study of blood T cells in healthy people across ages. This clonotype has only a few counts. Its antigen is unidentified. Findings of the study overall: There was no known CMV status for donors, so expanded clonotype changes were possibly confounded.

The authors ran a second PCR of about 7 to 11 cycles using a sample-barcoded 5' primer and a J-beta primer mix. TCRdb fed the 5' RACE reads into MiXCR, producing one record per CDR3 protein. This table holds around 1,800,000 distinct CDR3 sequences, approximately 39% found once. Each sample yielded at least 6.5 million isolated PBMCs. Between the trimmed V and J ends, which lost 6 bases and 1 base, there was a span of 13 bases. The CDR3 contains 15 residues. Germline V CDR1 and CDR2: ENHRY, SYGVKD. The source of this sequence is a human donor in good health. This chain links TRBV10-3 with TRBJ2-1; TRBD1 might be the D (6 bases). Sample: blood. The CDR3 bases are TGTGCCATCAGCTGGACAGAAGAGTCCTACAATGAGCAGTTCTTC. It specifies CAISWTEESYNEQFF.